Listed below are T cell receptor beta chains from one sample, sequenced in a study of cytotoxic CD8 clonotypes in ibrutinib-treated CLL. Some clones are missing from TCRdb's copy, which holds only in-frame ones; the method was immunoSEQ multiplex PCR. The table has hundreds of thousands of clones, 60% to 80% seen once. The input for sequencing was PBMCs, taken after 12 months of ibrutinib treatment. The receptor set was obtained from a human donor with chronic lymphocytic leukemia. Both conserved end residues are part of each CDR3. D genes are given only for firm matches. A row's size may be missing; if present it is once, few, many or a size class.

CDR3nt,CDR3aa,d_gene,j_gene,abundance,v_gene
TGTGCCTGGAGCCGGGCAGGGTGGTTGGCTTTCTTT,CAWSRAGWLAFF,.,TRBJ1-1,few,TRBV30
TGTGCCAGCACTATAGGCGGCGTACAAGAGACCCAGTACTTC,CASTIGGVQETQYF,.,TRBJ2-5,.,TRBV2
TGTGCCAGCAGCTCCAGGGGGCGGGAGACCCAGTACTTC,CASSSRGRETQYF,TRBD1,TRBJ2-5,.,TRBV7-9
TGTGCCAGCAGCCCGGGGGGCCTGGAGACCCAGTACTTC,CASSPGGLETQYF,.,TRBJ2-5,.,TRBV11-2
TGCGCCAGCAGCTTTGATTGGGTTGGCTACACCTTC,CASSFDWVGYTF,.,TRBJ1-2,.,TRBV5-1
TGTGCCAGCAGCTTAGCTCCGGGCGTGACTCAGCCCCAGCATTTT,CASSLAPGVTQPQHF,.,TRBJ1-5,.,TRBV11-2
TGTGCCAGCTCACCACCGGGCACAGATACGCAGTATTTT,CASSPPGTDTQYF,.,TRBJ2-3,.,TRBV18
TGCAGCGTCGGACAGGAAAGCAATCAGCCCCAGCATTTT,CSVGQESNQPQHF,TRBD1,TRBJ1-5,.,TRBV29-1
TGTGCCAGCCCTCTGTGGGAGGTTGAGTCCACTGAAGCTTTCTTT,CASPLWEVESTEAFF,.,TRBJ1-1,.,TRBV28
TGTGCCAGCAGTGTTTCCAGTCGGCTTCAGTACTTC,CASSVSSRLQYF,.,TRBJ2-5,medium-sized,TRBV2
TGTGCCAGCAGCTTAACGCGGGAGTCTCAGCAGTACTTC,CASSLTRESQQYF,TRBD2,TRBJ2-7,few,TRBV7-3
TGTGCCAGCAGTGAGGACAGCCTAACCACTTACACCTTC,CASSEDSLTTYTF,.,TRBJ1-2,.,TRBV6-1
TGCGCCAGCAGCCCGGGGGACCCCCCTAAGGAGGGCTACACCTTC,CASSPGDPPKEGYTF,.,TRBJ1-2,.,TRBV5-1
TGTGCCAGCAGTGACGAAGCGGGGGAGTGGGATACGCAGTATTTT,CASSDEAGEWDTQYF,TRBD2,TRBJ2-3,many,TRBV6-4
TGTGCCAGCAGACCTATAGGGGACTACGGGGCTGAAGCTTTCTTT,CASRPIGDYGAEAFF,.,TRBJ1-1,.,TRBV7-2
TGTGCCAGTAGTCCAGGGAACTATGGCTACACCTTC,CASSPGNYGYTF,.,TRBJ1-2,.,TRBV19
TGTGCCTGGAGTTGGACGGGAGACTATGGCTACACCTTC,CAWSWTGDYGYTF,.,TRBJ1-2,.,TRBV30
TGTGCCAGCAGTTATCAGGAGACCTATAATTCACCCCTCCACTTT,CASSYQETYNSPLHF,.,TRBJ1-6,.,TRBV6-6
TGTGCCAGCAGTTTATCCGGGACAGGGAGTACTGAAGCTTTCTTT,CASSLSGTGSTEAFF,TRBD1,TRBJ1-1,.,TRBV27
TGTGCCAGCAGCTTGCGCGTCCGACATGAAAAACTGTTTTTT,CASSLRVRHEKLFF,.,TRBJ1-4,.,TRBV5-6
TGTGCCAGCAGCACGACAGGGGGCTCGGTGAACACTGAAGCTTTCTTT,CASSTTGGSVNTEAFF,TRBD1,TRBJ1-1,.,TRBV7-3
TGTGCCAGCAGTTACTCGCGGGAACCCGTGACGCAGTATTTT,CASSYSREPVTQYF,.,TRBJ2-3,.,TRBV6-5
TGTGCCAGCTCAACGGGTCAGAACACTGAAGCTTTCTTT,CASSTGQNTEAFF,.,TRBJ1-1,.,TRBV18
TGTGCCAGCAGTTTACAGGGCAGGTACTCTAATTCACCCCTCCACTTT,CASSLQGRYSNSPLHF,.,TRBJ1-6,.,TRBV27
TGTGCCTGGAGTGGGGGCAGAGACAATCAGCCCCAGCATTTT,CAWSGGRDNQPQHF,.,TRBJ1-5,few,TRBV30
TGCGCCAGCAGCTTGGAGCCTAGCACAGATACGCAGTATTTT,CASSLEPSTDTQYF,.,TRBJ2-3,many,TRBV5-1
TGTGCCAGTAGGTCAGGACAGGGGGCGAGTCAGCCCCAGCATTTT,CASRSGQGASQPQHF,TRBD1,TRBJ1-5,.,TRBV19
TGTGCCAGCAGGACGGCCGGGACAATACGCTACGAGCAGTACTTC,CASRTAGTIRYEQYF,.,TRBJ2-7,once,TRBV28
TGTGCCAGCAGCCCCGGTCTCCGGGAAGACCGACAAGAGACCCAGTACTTC,CASSPGLREDRQETQYF,.,TRBJ2-5,.,TRBV7-9
TGTGCCAGCAGCTTTGGGACAGTCAATCAGCCCCAGCATTTT,CASSFGTVNQPQHF,TRBD1,TRBJ1-5,once,TRBV7-8
TGTGCCAGCAGCTTGGTTGGGCGCGGGGAGGTGCAGTACTTC,CASSLVGRGEVQYF,.,TRBJ2-7,.,TRBV5-4
TGCGCCAGCAGCCAAGAGGGTGAAGCTTTCTTT,CASSQEGEAFF,.,TRBJ1-1,.,TRBV4-3
TGCGCCAGCAGCTGGGGGCCCACTACCTCTAATGAAAAACTGTTTTTT,CASSWGPTTSNEKLFF,.,TRBJ1-4,few,TRBV5-1
TGTGCCTGGGCGGGGTCTGGAAACACCATATATTTT,CAWAGSGNTIYF,.,TRBJ1-3,.,TRBV30
TGTGCCAGCAGCAATAGCGGAGACCGCACAGATACGCAGTATTTT,CASSNSGDRTDTQYF,.,TRBJ2-3,few,TRBV7-3
TGTGCCAGTCGGGAGGTCCAGGGGACCCAGTACTTC,CASREVQGTQYF,TRBD2,TRBJ2-5,.,TRBV19
TGTGCCAGCAGCTTAGGTAGCGGGAGATCATCCTACGAGCAGTACTTC,CASSLGSGRSSYEQYF,TRBD2,TRBJ2-7,.,TRBV7-2
TGTGCCTGGAGTGTATCCGGGTCAGGGGGCTACTATGGCTACACCTTC,CAWSVSGSGGYYGYTF,TRBD1,TRBJ1-2,.,TRBV30
TGTGCCAGCAGTTGGCGGGAGACCTCCTACGAGCAGTACTTC,CASSWRETSYEQYF,TRBD2,TRBJ2-7,.,TRBV6-5
TGCGCCAGCAGCTATTCGGGGGGCGCGGCTGGCTACACCTTC,CASSYSGGAAGYTF,.,TRBJ1-2,.,TRBV5-1
TGTGCCAGCGGAGGTAACGGGGAGCTGTTTTTT,CASGGNGELFF,.,TRBJ2-2,.,TRBV7-3
TGTGCCAGCAGCGTAGATTTGGCGGGCTATGGCTACACCTTC,CASSVDLAGYGYTF,.,TRBJ1-2,many,TRBV9
TGTGCCAGCCCCGGGACAGTGGACAATGAGCAGTTCTTC,CASPGTVDNEQFF,.,TRBJ2-1,.,TRBV21-1
TGTGCCAGCAGTGATCGTCATAGCGGGAGTGACGAGCAGTACTTC,CASSDRHSGSDEQYF,TRBD2,TRBJ2-7,.,TRBV6-1
TGTGCCAGCAGCTCACCGACTAGCGGGAGCTACGAGCAGTACTTC,CASSSPTSGSYEQYF,TRBD2,TRBJ2-7,.,TRBV7-9
TGTGCCAGCAGCTTAAATGGTGAAGCTTTCTTT,CASSLNGEAFF,.,TRBJ1-1,.,TRBV7-9
TGTGCCAGCTCCAATAAAGTGAGATTGGGGCCTGAAGCTTTCTTT,CASSNKVRLGPEAFF,.,TRBJ1-1,few,TRBV7-9
TGTGCCAGCAAGGGACCTACATCTGGCTACACCTTC,CASKGPTSGYTF,.,TRBJ1-2,.,TRBV2
TGTGCCAGCAGCAAAGGAGGACAGTACAATGAGCAGTTCTTC,CASSKGGQYNEQFF,.,TRBJ2-1,.,TRBV11-3
TGTGCCAGCAGCCCCTTGAGGGGCGGGGCAAGGGGCGAGCAGTACTTC,CASSPLRGGARGEQYF,.,TRBJ2-7,once,TRBV13
TGTGCCAGTAGTATAAGAACAGAGGGAGAAAAACTGTTTTTT,CASSIRTEGEKLFF,.,TRBJ1-4,.,TRBV19
TGCAGCACCCGGGCGCTGGAGGGCACTGAAGCTTTCTTT,CSTRALEGTEAFF,.,TRBJ1-1,.,TRBV29-1
TGTGCCAGCAGTTACCGGACAGTCAACACCGGGGAGCTGTTTTTT,CASSYRTVNTGELFF,.,TRBJ2-2,.,TRBV6-5
TGTGCCTGGAGTGCTCCTAGCACAGATACGCAGTATTTT,CAWSAPSTDTQYF,.,TRBJ2-3,.,TRBV30